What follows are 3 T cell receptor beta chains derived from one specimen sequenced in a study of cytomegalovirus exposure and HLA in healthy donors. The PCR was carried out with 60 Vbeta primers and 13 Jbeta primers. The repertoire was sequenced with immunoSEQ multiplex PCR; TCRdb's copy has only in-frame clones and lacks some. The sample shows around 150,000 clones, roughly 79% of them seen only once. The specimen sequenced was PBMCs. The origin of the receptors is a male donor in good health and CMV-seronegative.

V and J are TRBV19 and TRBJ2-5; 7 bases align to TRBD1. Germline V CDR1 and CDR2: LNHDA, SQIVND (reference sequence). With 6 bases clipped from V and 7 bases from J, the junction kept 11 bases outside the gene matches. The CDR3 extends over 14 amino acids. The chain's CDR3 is CASRNRDSGWTQYF. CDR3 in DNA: TGTGCCAGTAGAAACCGGGACAGCGGATGGACCCAGTACTTC.

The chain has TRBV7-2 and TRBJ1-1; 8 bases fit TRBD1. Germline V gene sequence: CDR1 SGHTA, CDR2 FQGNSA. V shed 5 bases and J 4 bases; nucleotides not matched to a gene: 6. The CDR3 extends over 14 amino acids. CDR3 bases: TGTGCCAGCAGCCCTCGACAGGGGTCCACTGAAGCTTTCTTT. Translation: CASSPRQGSTEAFF.

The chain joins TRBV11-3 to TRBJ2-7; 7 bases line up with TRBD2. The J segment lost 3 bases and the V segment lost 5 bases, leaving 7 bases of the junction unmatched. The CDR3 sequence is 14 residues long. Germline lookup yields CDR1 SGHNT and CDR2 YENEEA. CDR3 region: CASSHSSGRYEQYF. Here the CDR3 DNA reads TGTGCCAGCAGCCACTCTAGCGGACGCTACGAGCAGTACTTC.